The entry below gives a single T cell receptor (beta chain) sequence along with its context. Germline loops: CDR1 MNHEY, CDR2 SVGAGI. The CDR3 contains 16 residues. Trimming shortened V by 0 bases and J by 5 bases, and 16 bases separated the two germline ends. The sample originates from a study of cytomegalovirus exposure and HLA in healthy donors. PCR primers comprised 60 Vbeta and 13 Jbeta primers. Some clones are missing from TCRdb's copy, which holds only in-frame ones; the method was immunoSEQ multiplex PCR. This table holds over 55,000 clones. The sequence came from a boy aged 5-17 years in good health and CMV-seronegative. V and J are TRBV6-5 and TRBJ1-1, with a weak D call TRBD1 (6 bases). The specimen sequenced was PBMCs. The CDR3 reads CASSYSTIRGGTEAFF. In DNA form, the CDR3 reads TGTGCCAGCAGTTACTCGACGATCAGGGGAGGGACTGAAGCTTTCTTT.